One sample yielded the 4 T cell receptor beta chains listed below, sequenced in a study of cytomegalovirus exposure and HLA in healthy donors. Primers: 60 Vbeta forward and 13 Jbeta reverse. TCRdb's copy holds only in-frame clones and misses some; the assay was immunoSEQ multiplex PCR. The sample records under 130,000 clones, about 80% being singletons. The sample comprised PBMCs. The receptors were sampled from a woman in her thirties or forties in good health and CMV-seronegative.

The chain joins TRBV7-2 to TRBJ2-5; the match to TRBD2 covers 10 bases. The tail of the sequence fits TRBJ2-7 better, so the J call may be wrong. CDR3 length equals 17 residues. Germline CDR1 and CDR2: SGHTA and FQGNSA. The CDR3 DNA reads TGTGCCAGCAGCCGTGGACTAGCGGCCTTAGGGGGCTACGAGCAGTACTTC. This sequence encodes CASSRGLAALGGYEQYF.

V usage is TRBV18 and J usage is TRBJ1-1; 9 bases are shared with TRBD1. CDR3 length equals 16 residues. CDR1 and CDR2 (germline): KGHSH, LQKENI. The junction had 7 bases not matched to a gene; V was cut back by 0 bases and J by 5 bases. The CDR3 sequence is CASSPPGRDRATEAFF. The CDR3 bases are TGTGCCAGCTCACCACCGGGTCGGGACAGGGCTACTGAAGCTTTCTTT. The full variable domain, completed using reference TRBV18 and TRBJ1-1, is NAGVMQNPRHLVRRRGQEARLRCSPMKGHSHVYWYRQLPEEGLKFMVYLQKENIIDESGMPKERFSAEFPKEGPSILRIQQVVRGDSAAYFCASSPPGRDRATEAFFGQGTRLTVV.

J is TRBJ1-1 and V is TRBV14; the D is unclear. Germline lookup yields CDR1 SGHDN and CDR2 FVKESK. Trimming took off 4 bases at V and 0 bases at J, with 18 bases between the two ends. This CDR3 contains 17 residues. The CDR3 spells CASSRSRGSPVNTEAFF. As DNA, the CDR3 is TGTGCCAGCAGCCGGTCCCGAGGGTCCCCGGTGAACACTGAAGCTTTCTTT.

V is TRBV10-3 and J is TRBJ2-1; TRBD1 aligns across 7 bases. This CDR3 comprises 14 residues. Trimming at V came to 3 bases and at J to 2 bases, leaving 1 base not matched to a gene. Germline V gene sequence: CDR1 ENHRY, CDR2 SYGVKD. DNA of the CDR3: TGTGCCATCAGTGAAGGGACAGCCTACAATGAGCAGTTCTTC. It is translated as CAISEGTAYNEQFF.